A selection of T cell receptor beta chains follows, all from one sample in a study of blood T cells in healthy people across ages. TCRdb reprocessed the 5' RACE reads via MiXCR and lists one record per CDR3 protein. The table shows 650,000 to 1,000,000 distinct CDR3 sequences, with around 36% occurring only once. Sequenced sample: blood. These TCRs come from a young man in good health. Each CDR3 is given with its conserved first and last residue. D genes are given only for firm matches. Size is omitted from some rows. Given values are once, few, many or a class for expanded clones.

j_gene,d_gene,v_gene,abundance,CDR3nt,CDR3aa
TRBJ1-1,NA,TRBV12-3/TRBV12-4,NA,TGTGCCAGCAGTTTAGGTCGGCCCACTGATGAAGTTTTCTTT,CASSLGRPTDEVFF
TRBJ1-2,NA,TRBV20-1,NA,TGCAGTGCTACGGGGTCTGGTTATGGCTACACCTTC,CSATGSGYGYTF
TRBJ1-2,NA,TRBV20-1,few,TGCAGTGCTAGAGATCGGACAGCCCGGCAGAGCTACACCTTC,CSARDRTARQSYTF
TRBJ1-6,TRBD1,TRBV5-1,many,TGCGCCAGCAGCCTCCGACAGGGGTATAATTCACCCCTCCACTTT,CASSLRQGYNSPLHF
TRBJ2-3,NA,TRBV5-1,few,TGCGCCAGCAGCTTTACCTCCAGTACGGATACGCAGTATTTT,CASSFTSSTDTQYF
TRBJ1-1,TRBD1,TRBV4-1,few,TGCGCCAGCAGCCAAGAATTAGGACAGGGGGCGACTGAAGCTTTCTTT,CASSQELGQGATEAFF
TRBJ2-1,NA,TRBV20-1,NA,TGCAGTGCTAGAGATGAGATTCACAATGAGCAGTTCTTC,CSARDEIHNEQFF
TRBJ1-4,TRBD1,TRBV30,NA,TGTGCCCGGACCCCTCAGGGGGCGATAGGAGAAAAACTGTTTTTT,CARTPQGAIGEKLFF
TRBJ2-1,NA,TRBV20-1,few,TGCAGTGCTAGAGATCTTACCGGGAACAGAAGATACAATGAGCAGTTCTTC,CSARDLTGNRRYNEQFF
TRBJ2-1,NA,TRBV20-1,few,TGCAGTGCTAACTACAATGAGCAGTTCTTC,CSANYNEQFF
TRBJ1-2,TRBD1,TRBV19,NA,TGTGCCAGTAGTACACTCCGGACAGGGACCTATGGCTGCACCTTC,CASSTLRTGTYGCTF
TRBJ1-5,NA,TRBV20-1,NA,TGCAGTGGCAAGGGTCATAGCAATCAGCCCCAGCATTTT,CSGKGHSNQPQHF
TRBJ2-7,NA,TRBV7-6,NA,TGTACCAGCAGCTCGCGTGGGTCCTACGAGCAGTACTTC,CTSSSRGSYEQYF
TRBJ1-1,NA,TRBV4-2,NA,TGTGCCAGCAGCCATGATACAGGACGGTTGAACACTGAAGCTTTCTTT,CASSHDTGRLNTEAFF
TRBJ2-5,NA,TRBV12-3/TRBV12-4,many,TGTGCCAGCAGTTTAAATTATCCGGGACTGCAAGAGACCCAGTACTTC,CASSLNYPGLQETQYF
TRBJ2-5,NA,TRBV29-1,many,TGCAGCGTTGAAGCGCAGGCCGTGACCCAGTACTTC,CSVEAQAVTQYF
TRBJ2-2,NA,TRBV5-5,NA,TGTGCCAGCAGCTCTACGACAGGTCCCACCGGGGAGCTGTTTTTT,CASSSTTGPTGELFF
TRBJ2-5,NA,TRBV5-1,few,TGCGCCAGCAGCTCCGAACGGGGAAGGAGGGAGACCCAGTACTTC,CASSSERGRRETQYF
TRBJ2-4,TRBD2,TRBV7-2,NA,TGTGCCGGCAGCTTAGATCGGGCGGGGGGCCGGGCCTCCAAAAACATTCAGTACTTC,CAGSLDRAGGRASKNIQYF
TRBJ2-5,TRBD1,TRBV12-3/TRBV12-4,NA,TGTGCCAGCAGCCGTGACAGGGGGGCGGAGACCCAGTACTTC,CASSRDRGAETQYF
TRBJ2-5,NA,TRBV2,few,TGTGCCAGCAGCGAGCCCTCGACAGCGCGGAAGTCCCAGTACTTC,CASSEPSTARKSQYF
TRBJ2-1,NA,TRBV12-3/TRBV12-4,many,TGTGCCTCCCGGCCAGGGAGAAAATACAATGAGCAGTTCTTC,CASRPGRKYNEQFF
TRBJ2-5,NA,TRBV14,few,TGTGCCAGCAGCCAAGGGCGCCAGACATGGGAGACCCAGTACTTC,CASSQGRQTWETQYF
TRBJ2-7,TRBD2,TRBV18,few,TGTGCCAGCTCACCAAAAGGACTAGTATTCCTCGAGCAGTACTTC,CASSPKGLVFLEQYF
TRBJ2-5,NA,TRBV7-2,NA,TGTGCCAGCAGCTTTGTAACCGGGCGGGGGCACCAAGAGACCCAGTACTTC,CASSFVTGRGHQETQYF
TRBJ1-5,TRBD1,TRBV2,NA,TGTGCCAGCAGACCTGACAGGGCGGTGGGCAATCAGCCCCAGCATTTT,CASRPDRAVGNQPQHF
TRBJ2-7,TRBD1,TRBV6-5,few,TGTGCCAGCAGTGGTACAGGGGAATACGAGCAGTACTTC,CASSGTGEYEQYF
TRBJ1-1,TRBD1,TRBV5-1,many,TGCGCCAGCAGACCCACAGGGGACTCCACTGAAGCTTTCTTT,CASRPTGDSTEAFF
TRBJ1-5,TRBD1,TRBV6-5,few,TGTGCCAGCAGAACCGACAGGGGCCAGCCCCAGCATTTT,CASRTDRGQPQHF
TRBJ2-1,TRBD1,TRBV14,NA,TGTGCCAGCAGCCATCCCGGGGACAGGGACTACAATGAGCAGTTCTTC,CASSHPGDRDYNEQFF
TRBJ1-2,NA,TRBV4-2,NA,TGTGCCAGCAGCCAAGATACAGGTGCTCCTGGCTACACCTTC,CASSQDTGAPGYTF
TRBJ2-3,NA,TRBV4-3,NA,TGCGCCAGCAGCCAAGATGAGACTAGAACAGATACGCAGTATTTT,CASSQDETRTDTQYF
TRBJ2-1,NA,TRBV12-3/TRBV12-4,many,TGTGCCAGCAGTTATATACAGACCTCGGCGAATGAGCAGTTCTTC,CASSYIQTSANEQFF
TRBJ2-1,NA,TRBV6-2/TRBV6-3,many,TGTGCCAGCAGTTCCCCCCAAAGGTTCTACAATGAGCAGTTCTTC,CASSSPQRFYNEQFF
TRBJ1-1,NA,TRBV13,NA,TGTGCCAGCAGCCCCTCAGGGGATCAGGACACTGAAGCTTTCTTT,CASSPSGDQDTEAFF
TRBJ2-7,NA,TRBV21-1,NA,TGTGCCAGCAGCAAGGTTTGGGTGGGCAAGGACTCGCCGGCGCCCTACGAGCAGTACTTC,CASSKVWVGKDSPAPYEQYF
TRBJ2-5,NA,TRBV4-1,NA,TGCGCCAGCAAAGGGAGGCCAGGGGAAGAGACCCAGTACTTC,CASKGRPGEETQYF
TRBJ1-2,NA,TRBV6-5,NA,TGTGCCAGCAGTTACTCGTTTTTGTCCCCGTATGGCTACACCTTC,CASSYSFLSPYGYTF
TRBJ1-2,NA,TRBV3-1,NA,TGTGCCAGCAGCCAAGACGGGGGGGCTAGAGGCTACACCTTC,CASSQDGGARGYTF
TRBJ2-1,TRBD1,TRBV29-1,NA,TGCAGCGTGGACAGGGGGCTTGACGAGCAGTTCTTC,CSVDRGLDEQFF
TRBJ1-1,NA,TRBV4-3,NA,TGCGCCAGCAGCCAACAAACAGGGAGCACTGAAGCTTTCTTT,CASSQQTGSTEAFF
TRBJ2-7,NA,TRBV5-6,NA,TGTGCCAGCAGCCCACTCAACCGAGTCTACGAGCAGTACTTC,CASSPLNRVYEQYF
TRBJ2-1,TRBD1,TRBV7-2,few,TGTGCCAGCAGCTACTATTCCGGGACAGCAATATACAATGAGCAGTTCTTC,CASSYYSGTAIYNEQFF
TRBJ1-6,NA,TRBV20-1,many,TGCAGTGCTAGACCCGGAGGGACATCTAATTCACCCCTCCACTTT,CSARPGGTSNSPLHF
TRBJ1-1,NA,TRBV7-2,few,TGTGCCAGCAGCCTTCCAGGGATAGCTGATGAAGCTTTCTTT,CASSLPGIADEAFF
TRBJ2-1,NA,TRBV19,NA,TGTGCCAGTAGTATAGATTACGATAGTGGGCCACATGAGCAGTTCTTC,CASSIDYDSGPHEQFF
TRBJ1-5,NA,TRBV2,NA,TGTGCCAGCAGTGGGGACGTGAAAGGTCAGCCCCAGCATTTT,CASSGDVKGQPQHF
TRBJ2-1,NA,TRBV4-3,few,TGCGCCAGCAGCCAAGAACCGCGGAGGGACAATGAGCAGTTCTTC,CASSQEPRRDNEQFF
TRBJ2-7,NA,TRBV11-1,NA,TGTGCCAGCAGCAATAAACGGGGGCACGCCTACGAGCAGTACTTC,CASSNKRGHAYEQYF
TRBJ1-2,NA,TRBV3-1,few,TGTGCCAGCAGCCAAGGGGCCGGGCAGGGCTACACCTTC,CASSQGAGQGYTF
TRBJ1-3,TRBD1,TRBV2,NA,TGTGCCAGCAGATGGACAGGGACTGCTGGAAACACCATATATTTT,CASRWTGTAGNTIYF
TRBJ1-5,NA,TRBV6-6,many,TGTGCCAGCCAAGAATGGGGTCAGCCCCAGCATTTT,CASQEWGQPQHF
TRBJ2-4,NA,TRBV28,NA,TGTGCCAGCAGTTCCGCAATATGGGTCAACAAAAACATTCAGTACTTC,CASSSAIWVNKNIQYF
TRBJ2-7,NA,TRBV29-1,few,TGCAGCGTTGAAAAAATAAGGAATGAGCAGTACTTC,CSVEKIRNEQYF
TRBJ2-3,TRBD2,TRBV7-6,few,TGTGCCAGCAGCTATGGGGGGGACAGCACAGATACGCAGTATTTT,CASSYGGDSTDTQYF